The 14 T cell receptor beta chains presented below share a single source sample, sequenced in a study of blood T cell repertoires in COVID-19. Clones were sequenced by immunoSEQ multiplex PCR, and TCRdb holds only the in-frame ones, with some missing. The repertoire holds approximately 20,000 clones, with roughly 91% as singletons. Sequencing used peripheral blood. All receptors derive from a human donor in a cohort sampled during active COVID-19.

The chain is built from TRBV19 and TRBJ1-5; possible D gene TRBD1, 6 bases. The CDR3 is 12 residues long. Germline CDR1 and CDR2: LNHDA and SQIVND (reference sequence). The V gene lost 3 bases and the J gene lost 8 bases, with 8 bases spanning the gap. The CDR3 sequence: CASSIAGEPQHF. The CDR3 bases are TGTGCCAGTAGTATCGCAGGGGAGCCCCAGCATTTT.

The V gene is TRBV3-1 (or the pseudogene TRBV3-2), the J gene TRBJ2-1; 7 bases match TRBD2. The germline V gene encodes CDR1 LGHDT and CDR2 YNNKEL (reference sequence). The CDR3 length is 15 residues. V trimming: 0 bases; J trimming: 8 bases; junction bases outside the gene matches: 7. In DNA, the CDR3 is TGTGCCAGCAGCCAAGATGGACTAGGGTCCCATGAGCAGTTCTTC. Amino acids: CASSQDGLGSHEQFF.

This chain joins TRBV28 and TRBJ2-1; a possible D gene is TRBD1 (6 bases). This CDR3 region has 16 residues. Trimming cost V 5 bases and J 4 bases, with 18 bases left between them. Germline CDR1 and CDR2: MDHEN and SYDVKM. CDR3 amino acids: CASSEPKGQLYNEQFF. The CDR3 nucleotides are TGTGCCAGCAGTGAGCCGAAGGGACAATTATACAATGAGCAGTTCTTC.

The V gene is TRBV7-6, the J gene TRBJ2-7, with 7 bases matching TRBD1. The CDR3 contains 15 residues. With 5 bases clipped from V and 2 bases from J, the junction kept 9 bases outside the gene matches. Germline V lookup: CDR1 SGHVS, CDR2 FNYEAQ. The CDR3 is CASSPAGTVTYEQYF. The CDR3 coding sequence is TGTGCCAGCAGCCCCGCCGGGACAGTAACCTACGAGCAGTACTTC. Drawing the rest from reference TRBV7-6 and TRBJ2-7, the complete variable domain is GAGVSQSPRYKVTKRGQDVALRCDPISGHVSLYWYRQALGQGPEFLTYFNYEAQQDKSGLPNDRFSAERPEGSISTLTIQRTEQRDSAMYRCASSPAGTVTYEQYFGPGTRLTVT.

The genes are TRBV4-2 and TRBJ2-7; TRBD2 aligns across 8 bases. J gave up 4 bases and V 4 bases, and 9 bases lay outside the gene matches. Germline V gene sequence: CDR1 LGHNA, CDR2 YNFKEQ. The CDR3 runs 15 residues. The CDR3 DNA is TGTGCCAGCAGCCGGACTCCGGGGGGGGGTTACGAGCAGTACTTC. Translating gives CASSRTPGGGYEQYF.

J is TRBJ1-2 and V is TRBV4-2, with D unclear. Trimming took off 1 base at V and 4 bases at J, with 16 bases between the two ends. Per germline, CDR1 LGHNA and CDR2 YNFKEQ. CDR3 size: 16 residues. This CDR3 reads CASSQGGEVQAYGYTF. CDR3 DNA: TGTGCCAGCAGCCAAGGCGGGGAGGTTCAGGCCTATGGCTACACCTTC.

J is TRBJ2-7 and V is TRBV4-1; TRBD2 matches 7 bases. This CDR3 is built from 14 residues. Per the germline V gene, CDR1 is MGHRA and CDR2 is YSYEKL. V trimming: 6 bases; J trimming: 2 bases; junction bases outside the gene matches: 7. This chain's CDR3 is CASSRNSGPYEQYF. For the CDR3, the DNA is TGCGCCAGCAGTCGAAATAGCGGGCCCTACGAGCAGTACTTC.

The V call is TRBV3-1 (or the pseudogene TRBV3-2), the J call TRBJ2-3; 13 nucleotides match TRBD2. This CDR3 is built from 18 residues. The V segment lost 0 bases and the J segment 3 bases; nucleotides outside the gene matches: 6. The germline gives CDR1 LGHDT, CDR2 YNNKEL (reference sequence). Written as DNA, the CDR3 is TGTGCCAGCAGCCAAGAAGTACTAGCGGGAGGGCCAACAGATACGCAGTATTTT. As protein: CASSQEVLAGGPTDTQYF.

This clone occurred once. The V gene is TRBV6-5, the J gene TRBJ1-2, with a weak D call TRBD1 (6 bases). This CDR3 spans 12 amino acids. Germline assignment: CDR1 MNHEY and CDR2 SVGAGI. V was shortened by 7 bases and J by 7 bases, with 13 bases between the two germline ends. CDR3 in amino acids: CASTAGAGGYTF. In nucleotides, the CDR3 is TGTGCCAGCACCGCGGGGGCCGGTGGCTACACCTTC.

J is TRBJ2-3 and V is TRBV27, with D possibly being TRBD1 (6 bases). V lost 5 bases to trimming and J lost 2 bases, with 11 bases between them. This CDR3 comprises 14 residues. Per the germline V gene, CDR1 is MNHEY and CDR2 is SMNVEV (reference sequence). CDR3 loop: CASSPRDTTDTQYF. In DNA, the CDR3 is TGTGCCAGCAGTCCCAGGGACACCACAGATACGCAGTATTTT.

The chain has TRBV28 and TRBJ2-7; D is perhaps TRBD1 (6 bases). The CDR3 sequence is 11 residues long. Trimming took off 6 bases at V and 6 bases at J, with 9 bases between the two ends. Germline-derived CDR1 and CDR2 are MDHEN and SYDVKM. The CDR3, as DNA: TGTGCCAGCAGGACAGGCCTCGAGCAGTACTTC. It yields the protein CASRTGLEQYF.

This CDR3 is CASSLGAVAFF. CDR3 DNA sequence: TGTGCCAGCAGTTTGGGGGCGGTCGCTTTCTTT. The chain combines TRBV12-3 or TRBV12-4 with TRBJ1-1; a weak D match, TRBD1 (6 bases). This CDR3 has 11 residues. The V and J ends lost 3 bases and 11 bases respectively, with 10 bases between them.

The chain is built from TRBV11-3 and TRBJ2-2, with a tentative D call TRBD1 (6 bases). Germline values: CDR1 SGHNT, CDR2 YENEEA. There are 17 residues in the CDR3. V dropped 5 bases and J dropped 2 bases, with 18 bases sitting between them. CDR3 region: CASSPRTGIPNTGELFF. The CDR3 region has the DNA TGTGCCAGCAGCCCACGCACAGGGATACCCAACACCGGGGAGCTGTTTTTT.

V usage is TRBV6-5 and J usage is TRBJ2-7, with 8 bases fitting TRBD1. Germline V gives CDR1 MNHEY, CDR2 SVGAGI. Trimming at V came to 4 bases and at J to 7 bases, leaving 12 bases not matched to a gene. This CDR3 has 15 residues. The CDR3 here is CASSSFRTGMSEQYF. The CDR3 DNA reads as TGTGCCAGCAGTTCATTTAGGACAGGGATGAGTGAGCAGTACTTC.